Below, 24 T cell receptor beta chains from the same sample are listed, as sequenced in a study of blood T cell repertoires in COVID-19. TCRdb keeps only in-frame clones here, not all; method: immunoSEQ multiplex PCR. The repertoire holds approximately 230,000 clones, with around 87% as singletons. Sequenced sample: PBMCs or T cells enriched from blood (not recorded which). The source of these receptors is a woman aged 30 to 39 with acute COVID-19.

A single count supports this clone. This sequence joins TRBV29-1 and TRBJ1-3, with D possibly being TRBD1 (5 bases). V lost 4 bases and J lost 1, with 8 bases in between. Per germline, CDR1 SQVTM and CDR2 ANQGSEA. CDR3 length equals 13 residues. The CDR3 protein is CSVASGSGNTIYF. CDR3 nucleotides: TGCAGCGTTGCGTCAGGGTCTGGAAACACCATATATTTT.

This clone was found once. The chain couples TRBV19 to TRBJ1-2, with 8 positions matching TRBD1. This CDR3 region has 14 residues. CDR1 is LNHDA and CDR2 is SQIVND in the germline V gene (reference sequence). V dropped 6 bases and J dropped 4; count of bases not matched to a gene: 7. The CDR3 coding sequence is TGTGCCAGTAGGAGGACAGGGCAGGGCTATGGCTACACCTTC. Residues: CASRRTGQGYGYTF.

The chain couples TRBV20-1 to TRBJ2-7, with D possibly TRBD2 on 7 matching bases. CDR1 DFQATT and CDR2 SNEGSKA come from the germline V gene (reference sequence). This CDR3 contains 14 residues. Deletions cut 3 bases from V and 6 bases from J, with 18 bases between. CDR3 coding DNA: TGCAGTGCTAGTCTGGCGGAGGGAGGGGGCGAGCAGTACTTC. Its protein is CSASLAEGGGEQYF.

This clone appeared a single time. The V and J genes are TRBV5-1 and TRBJ1-2; the D is unclear. Germline V gene lookup returns CDR1 SGHRS and CDR2 YFSETQ. V lost 1 base, J lost 4 bases, and 11 bases lay in between. This CDR3 contains 14 residues. For the CDR3, the DNA is TGCGCCAGCAGCTTGAGAACCAGCGGCTATGGCTACACCTTC. It specifies CASSLRTSGYGYTF. The variable domain in full, with the rest retrieved from reference TRBV5-1 and TRBJ1-2, is KAGVTQTPRYLIKTRGQQVTLSCSPISGHRSVSWYQQTPGQGLQFLFEYFSETQRNKGNFPGRFSGRQFSNSRSEMNVSTLELGDSALYLCASSLRTSGYGYTFGSGTRLTVV.

The J gene is TRBJ2-7, the V gene TRBV19; TRBD1 matches at 8 bases. V shed 6 bases and J 1 base; nucleotides not matched to a gene: 5. The CDR3 is 14 amino acids. Germline V CDR1 and CDR2: LNHDA, SQIVND (reference sequence). The CDR3 spells CASSADRVSYEQYF. The DNA of the CDR3 is TGTGCCAGTAGCGCGGACAGGGTATCCTACGAGCAGTACTTC.

The genes are TRBV3-1 (or the pseudogene TRBV3-2) and TRBJ2-2; perhaps TRBD1 as D (6 bases). The germline gives CDR1 LGHDT, CDR2 YNNKEL (reference sequence). The CDR3 is made up of 16 amino acids. Trimming removed 2 bases from V and 0 bases from J, with 10 bases in between. The CDR3 DNA sequence: TGTGCCAGCAGCCAAAAACAGGGCTCGAACACCGGGGAGCTGTTTTTT. The encoded protein is CASSQKQGSNTGELFF.

The chain recombines TRBV28 with TRBJ2-7; D remains unclear. CDR1 and CDR2 (germline): MDHEN, SYDVKM. The CDR3 sequence is 15 residues long. Trimming removed 6 bases at V and 2 bases at J, with 17 bases between. Written as DNA, the CDR3 is TGTGCCAGCAGCCTCGTTCAAGTGACTGCCTACGAGCAGTACTTC. Encoded protein: CASSLVQVTAYEQYF.

J is TRBJ2-7 and V is TRBV19; tentative D call: TRBD2 (6 bases). Trimming shortened V by 7 bases and J by 0 bases, and 10 bases separated the two germline ends. CDR1 LNHDA and CDR2 SQIVND come from the germline V gene (reference sequence). This CDR3 has 13 amino acids. DNA for the CDR3: TGTGCCAGTAAAGGGACTGACTCCTACGAGCAGTACTTC. It codes for CASKGTDSYEQYF. The full variable domain, completed using reference TRBV19 and TRBJ2-7, is DGGITQSPKYLFRKEGQNVTLSCEQNLNHDAMYWYRQDPGQGLRLIYYSQIVNDFQKGDIAEGYSVSREKKESFPLTVTSAQKNPTAFYLCASKGTDSYEQYFGPGTRLTVT.

The chain joins TRBV27 to TRBJ1-1, with D possibly TRBD1 on 6 matching bases. Germline V CDR1 and CDR2: MNHEY, SMNVEV (reference sequence). V lost 5 bases and J 4 bases, leaving 8 bases between the germline ends. This CDR3 is 12 amino acids long. CDR3 DNA sequence: TGTGCCAGCAGTGAAGGGGGCACTGAAGCTTTCTTT. The encoded protein is CASSEGGTEAFF.

The genes are TRBV7-3 and TRBJ2-1; TRBD2 aligns across 8 bases. Germline V gene lookup returns CDR1 SGHTA and CDR2 FQGTGA. The ends lost 5 bases at V and 7 bases at J; junction bases unmatched: 10. This CDR3 region has 15 residues. The CDR3 region is CASSRAGVSANEQFF. The DNA of the CDR3 is TGTGCCAGCAGCCGAGCGGGAGTATCGGCGAATGAGCAGTTCTTC.

This chain joins TRBV7-2 and TRBJ2-5, with TRBD2 as a possible D gene (6 bases). V dropped 0 bases and J dropped 5 bases, with 7 bases sitting between them. Germline V gene lookup returns CDR1 SGHTA and CDR2 FQGNSA. This CDR3 has 13 residues. As DNA, the CDR3 is TGTGCCAGCAGCTTAGCTCGGGAGGAGACCCAGTACTTC. It encodes CASSLAREETQYF.

CDR3: CASTRRSSGSGEQFF. The CDR3 nucleotides read TGTGCCAGCACCAGGCGGTCTAGCGGGAGTGGTGAGCAGTTCTTC. This chain links TRBV7-6 with TRBJ2-1, with 10 bases lining up with TRBD2. V lost 7 bases to trimming and J lost 9 bases; unmatched junction nucleotides: 12. There are 15 residues in the CDR3. Germline V gives CDR1 SGHVS, CDR2 FNYEAQ.

The CDR3 DNA reads TGTGCCAGCAGCACCTACGGAGGGGAAGGAGCTTTCTTT. Amino acid sequence: CASSTYGGEGAFF. The genes are TRBV5-4 and TRBJ1-1; D may be TRBD1 (5 bases). The CDR3 has 13 residues. Germline V gene data show CDR1 as SGHNT and CDR2 as YYREEE (reference sequence). V dropped 4 bases and J dropped 10 bases, with 17 bases sitting between them.

The rearrangement joins TRBV11-2 to TRBJ1-1; D unclear. Germline V gene sequence: CDR1 SGHAT, CDR2 FQNNGV. The germline V and J ends were trimmed by 0 bases and 10 bases, with 12 bases remaining between them. The CDR3 spans 13 residues. The CDR3 sequence is CASSLEALSGAFF. CDR3 DNA: TGTGCCAGCAGCTTAGAAGCTCTTTCGGGAGCTTTCTTT.

The chain recombines TRBV24-1 with TRBJ2-3, with TRBD1 matching over 7 bases. Per germline, CDR1 KGHDR and CDR2 SFDVKD. Unmatched junction bases numbered 7, after V lost 3 bases and J lost 11 bases. The CDR3 is 13 amino acids. The CDR3 coding sequence is TGTGCCACCAGTGATCGCACAGGGGAAGGGCAGTATTTT. Encoded protein: CATSDRTGEGQYF.

The chain joins TRBV28 to TRBJ1-5; D unresolved. This CDR3 contains 16 residues. V shed 4 bases and J shed 4 bases, with 17 bases lying between them. Germline V lookup: CDR1 MDHEN, CDR2 SYDVKM. The CDR3 sequence is CASSSPERERNQPQHF. The CDR3 coding sequence is TGTGCCAGCAGTTCCCCGGAGAGGGAAAGGAATCAGCCCCAGCATTTT.

The chain uses TRBV7-6 and TRBJ1-2; a possible D gene is TRBD1 (6 bases). The V end lost 2 bases, the J end lost 6 bases, and 16 bases lay between the germline ends. Germline values: CDR1 SGHVS, CDR2 FNYEAQ. The CDR3 is 15 residues long. CDR3 sequence: CASSLWTAPGHGYTF. The CDR3, as DNA: TGTGCCAGCAGCTTATGGACAGCCCCGGGGCATGGCTACACCTTC. The entire variable domain, with the rest obtained from reference TRBV7-6 and TRBJ1-2, is as follows: GAGVSQSPRYKVTKRGQDVALRCDPISGHVSLYWYRQALGQGPEFLTYFNYEAQQDKSGLPNDRFSAERPEGSISTLTIQRTEQRDSAMYRCASSLWTAPGHGYTFGSGTRLTVV.

The chain recombines TRBV3-1 (or the pseudogene TRBV3-2) with TRBJ1-2; 7 bases line up with TRBD1. V shed 1 base and J 4 bases; nucleotides not matched to a gene: 9. CDR1 LGHDT and CDR2 YNNKEL come from the germline V gene (reference sequence). The CDR3 is 16 residues long. As DNA, the CDR3 is TGTGCCAGCAGCCAAGGATCGAAGGGGGCAAGCTATGGCTACACCTTC. It codes for CASSQGSKGASYGYTF.

The CDR3 coding sequence is TGTGCCAGCAGTGCCCCACCTCACGGCAGGGGCGTCCGCAATGAGCAGTTCTTC. It specifies CASSAPPHGRGVRNEQFF. The chain is built from TRBV6-1 and TRBJ2-1; tentative D call: TRBD1 (6 bases). The CDR3 covers 18 residues. V was cut by 4 bases and J by 6 bases, with 25 bases left in between. Germline V CDR1 and CDR2: MNHNS, SASEGT.

This clone was counted once. This sequence joins TRBV5-6 and TRBJ2-7; TRBD1 aligns across 9 bases. The V gene end was trimmed by 2 bases and the J gene end by 1 base; junction bases not matched to a gene: 4. CDR1 SGHDT and CDR2 YYEEEE come from the germline V gene. The CDR3 runs 15 residues. CDR3 region: CASSFPGTGSYEQYF. DNA of the CDR3: TGTGCCAGCAGCTTTCCCGGGACAGGGTCCTACGAGCAGTACTTC. The variable domain in full, with the rest retrieved from reference TRBV5-6 and TRBJ2-7, is DAGVTQSPTHLIKTRGQQVTLRCSPKSGHDTVSWYQQALGQGPQFIFQYYEEEERQRGNFPDRFSGHQFPNYSSELNVNALLLGDSALYLCASSFPGTGSYEQYFGPGTRLTVT.

The V gene is TRBV10-3, the J gene TRBJ1-2; 7 bases are shared with TRBD1. V shed 10 bases, J shed 4 bases, and the junction held 15 bases outside the gene matches. The CDR3 is made up of 15 amino acids. Germline CDR1 and CDR2: ENHRY and SYGVKD. CDR3 amino acids: CASRQGLRVVYGYTF. The CDR3 DNA reads as TGTGCCAGCCGACAGGGATTACGAGTGGTCTATGGCTACACCTTC.

The chain is built from TRBV5-1 and TRBJ1-2; D may be TRBD1 (6 bases). The germline V gene encodes CDR1 SGHRS and CDR2 YFSETQ. The CDR3 has 13 residues. The V end lost 4 bases, the J end lost 7 bases, and 14 bases lay between the germline ends. CDR3 residues: CASSTAGERGYTF. The DNA for the CDR3 is TGCGCCAGCAGCACCGCAGGGGAGCGTGGCTACACCTTC.

The chain recombines TRBV5-1 with TRBJ2-3; 7 bases line up with TRBD1. Per germline, CDR1 SGHRS and CDR2 YFSETQ. V lost 3 bases and J lost 9; bases outside the gene matches: 4. The CDR3 runs to 12 residues. The CDR3 sequence is CASSSLQGTQYF. DNA for the CDR3: TGCGCCAGCAGCTCGCTACAGGGGACGCAGTATTTT. Full variable domain (remainder filled in from reference TRBV5-1 and TRBJ2-3): KAGVTQTPRYLIKTRGQQVTLSCSPISGHRSVSWYQQTPGQGLQFLFEYFSETQRNKGNFPGRFSGRQFSNSRSEMNVSTLELGDSALYLCASSSLQGTQYFGPGTRLTVL.

The V call is TRBV2, the J call TRBJ2-3; D is unresolved. Germline CDR1 and CDR2: SNHLY and FYNNEI. The CDR3 extends over 12 amino acids. V dropped 2 bases and J dropped 9 bases, with 9 bases sitting between them. This CDR3 reads CASSEYQTTQYF. The DNA of the CDR3 is TGTGCCAGCAGTGAATACCAGACAACGCAGTATTTT.